The clone carrying this TCR beta chain was picked up a small number of times. Its antigen remains unidentified. This sample is part of a study of blood T cells in healthy people across ages. Study findings and constraints: Observed TCR beta diversity per million T cells went down as age went up. This fall followed a roughly linear course with age.

Germline V CDR1 and CDR2: SGHAT, FQDESV (reference sequence). This CDR3 spans 15 amino acids. Deletions cut 1 base from V and 2 bases from J, with 9 bases between. Then a second PCR, running roughly 7 to 11 cycles, was carried out with a sample-barcoded 5' primer and a J-beta primer mix. TCRdb called the 5' RACE reads again in MiXCR, with one record for every CDR3 protein. The sample gives about 1.1 million distinct CDR3 sequences, approximately 38% of which show up once; around 12% is in the top ten. Isolated per sample were at least 7 million PBMCs. The amount of total RNA extracted per sample was at least 5.5 micrograms.

This receptor was identified in a man between 18 and 35 years old in good health. The sequenced sample consisted of blood. The chain uses TRBV11-1 and TRBJ2-1; perhaps TRBD1 as D (5 bases). The CDR3 sequence is CASSLEGFPYNEQFF. CDR3 DNA: TGTGCCAGCAGCTTAGAGGGGTTCCCCTACAATGAGCAGTTCTTC.